These 8 T cell receptor beta chains share one sample of origin, sequenced in a study of T cell repertoires in urothelial bladder cancer (dated by TCRdb to the late 2010s). The method behind the library was the immunoSEQ multiplex PCR assay. TCRdb holds this immuneACCESS table with in-frame rearrangements only. Some clones are missing; in checked studies, unresolved V genes explain under half, and the rest has no known cause. The sample includes some 11,000 clones, with around 65% observed a single time. The ten largest clones capture around 6.5% of the sample. Source material: tumor-infiltrating cells from bladder cancer. These receptors were taken from a human donor with a benign inflammatory bladder lesion.

The J gene is TRBJ1-2, the V gene TRBV5-5, with D unclear. Trimming cost V 4 bases and J 5 bases, with 12 bases left between them. CDR3 length equals 13 residues. The germline V gene has CDR1 SGHKS and CDR2 YYEKEE (reference sequence). The CDR3 region is CASSPDFRYGYTF. The DNA of the CDR3 is TGTGCCAGCAGCCCGGACTTTAGGTATGGCTACACCTTC.

There are a few counts of this clone. Other DNA sequences in the same sample also yield this CDR3. CDR3 region: CSAGEPYGYTF. CDR3 nucleotides: TGCAGTGCCGGTGAGCCGTATGGCTACACCTTC. V gene TRBV20-1 combines with J gene TRBJ1-2; D is ambiguous. The CDR3 loop spans 11 amino acids. V lost 6 bases and J lost 5, with 10 bases in between. CDR1 is DFQATT, CDR2 SNEGSKA, per germline (reference sequence).

This clone was seen only a few times. Here the CDR3 DNA reads TGTGCCAGCAGCCCCGGGACAGGCACCTACAATGAGCAGTTCTTC. Protein sequence: CASSPGTGTYNEQFF. The rearrangement links TRBV5-5 to TRBJ2-1, with 8 bases fitting TRBD1. V was clipped by 4 bases and J by 2 bases; unmatched bases: 5. CDR1 and CDR2 from the germline V gene are SGHKS and YYEKEE (reference sequence). This CDR3 has 15 amino acids.

In regard to this clone: Other DNA sequences from this sample encode an identical CDR3 as well. V gene TRBV9 combines with J gene TRBJ2-3; 8 bases align to TRBD2. Per the germline V gene, CDR1 is SGDLS and CDR2 is YYNGEE. The junction had 11 bases not matched to a gene; V was cut back by 8 bases and J by 0 bases. The CDR3 runs 16 residues. CDR3 in DNA: TGTGCCAGTAGCCCCATAGCGGGGCCGAGCACAGATACGCAGTATTTT. Protein sequence: CASSPIAGPSTDTQYF. The full variable domain, its missing parts supplied by reference TRBV9 and TRBJ2-3, is DSGVTQTPKHLITATGQRVTLRCSPRSGDLSVYWYQQSLDQGLQFLIQYYNGEERAKGNILERFSAQQFPDLHSELNLSSLELGDSALYFCASSPIAGPSTDTQYFGPGTRLTVL.

The rearrangement joins TRBV6-1 to TRBJ1-1, with 7 bases that match TRBD1. Germline assignment: CDR1 MNHNS and CDR2 SASEGT. CDR3 length: 17 amino acids. J was trimmed by 1 base and V by 3 bases; bases with no gene match: 11. Here the CDR3 reads CASSEPTGLQGNTEAFF. The CDR3 DNA is TGTGCCAGCAGTGAGCCGACAGGGTTACAGGGGAACACTGAAGCTTTCTTT.

The chain is built from TRBV5-6 and TRBJ2-3; no definite D call. Germline CDR1 is SGHDT and CDR2 is YYEEEE. This CDR3 spans 12 amino acids. V was cut by 1 base and J by 4 bases, with 4 bases left in between. CDR3: CASSLIADTQYF. DNA for the CDR3: TGTGCCAGCAGCTTGATAGCAGATACGCAGTATTTT.

The chain combines TRBV6-6 with TRBJ1-3; D not certain. Germline V gene sequence: CDR1 MNHNY, CDR2 SVGAGI (reference sequence). Trimming cost V 5 bases and J 0 bases, with 14 bases left between them. The CDR3 is 16 residues long. CDR3 sequence (DNA): TGTGCCAGCAGTCCGTTTGGCAGACGCTCTGGAAACACCATATATTTT. Protein product: CASSPFGRRSGNTIYF.

V is TRBV6-4 and J is TRBJ1-2; D is perhaps TRBD1 (5 bases). Trimming cost V 10 bases and J 3 bases, with 18 bases left between them. The germline V gene has CDR1 MRHNA and CDR2 SNTAGT. This CDR3 is 14 amino acids long. CDR3 bases: TGTGCCACCAAAAGGGGCCCAGAAGACTATGGCTACACCTTC. Its translation is CATKRGPEDYGYTF.